The sample holds many counts of the clone carrying this T cell receptor beta chain. Its antigen is not identified. From germline, CDR1 is SGHTA and CDR2 FQGNSA. This CDR3 comprises 14 residues. J lost 8 bases, V lost 2 bases, and 7 bases had no gene match. TCR alpha and TCR beta cDNA libraries carrying sample barcodes and UMIs were produced by 5'RACE using constant-segment primers. A single record per CDR3 protein comes from TCRdb applying MiXCR to the 5' RACE reads. The top ten clones hold approximately 2.3% of a sample with roughly 130,000 distinct CDR3 sequences, around 6.3% of them seen once. The sample originates from a study of T-cell memory formation after mild COVID-19. Study-wide context: TCR clustering was largely donor specific.

Notes on the study in general: Whereas later expanders leaned CD4+, clones contracting day 15 to 85 showed a balanced CD4/CD8 makeup. Largely, contracting CD4+ clones fell within CM and EM, and contracting CD8+ clones within EMRA.

Material: PBMCs or a T cell subset sorted from them (not recorded which). J is TRBJ2-5 and V is TRBV7-2; TRBD2 matches at 8 bases. This clonotype originated in an adult woman who had mild COVID-19 (a few samples of this study predate the infection). Cell type and time point are not known. This chain's CDR3 is CASSLTLSGSTQYF. The CDR3 bases are TGTGCCAGCAGCTTAACTTTGAGCGGGAGTACCCAGTACTTC.